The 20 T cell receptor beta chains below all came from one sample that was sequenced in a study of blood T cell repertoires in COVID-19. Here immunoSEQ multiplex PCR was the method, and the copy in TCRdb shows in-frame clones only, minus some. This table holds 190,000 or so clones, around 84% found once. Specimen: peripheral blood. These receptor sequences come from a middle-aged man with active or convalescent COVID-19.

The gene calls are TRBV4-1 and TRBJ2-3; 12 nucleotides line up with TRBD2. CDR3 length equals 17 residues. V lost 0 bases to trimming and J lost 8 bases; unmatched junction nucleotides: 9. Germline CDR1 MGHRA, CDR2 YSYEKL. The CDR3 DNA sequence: TGCGCCAGCAGCCAAGATCTAGCGGGGGGGAGATTTGGTACGCAGTATTTT. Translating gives CASSQDLAGGRFGTQYF.

The DNA of the CDR3 is TGTGCCAGTAGAGTAACCACCAGGGGACGTCAGCCCCAGCATTTT. As protein: CASRVTTRGRQPQHF. The J gene is TRBJ1-5, the V gene TRBV19; weak D call: TRBD1 (6 bases). V was cut by 6 bases and J by 6 bases, with 18 bases left in between. Germline V gene sequence: CDR1 LNHDA, CDR2 SQIVND (reference sequence). The CDR3 has 15 residues.

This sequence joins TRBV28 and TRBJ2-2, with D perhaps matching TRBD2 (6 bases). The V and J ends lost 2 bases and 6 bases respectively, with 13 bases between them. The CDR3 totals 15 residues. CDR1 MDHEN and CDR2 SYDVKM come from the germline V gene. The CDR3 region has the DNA TGTGCCAGCAGTTTAGGCGGGGCGGGTCCCGGGGAGCTGTTTTTT. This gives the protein CASSLGGAGPGELFF. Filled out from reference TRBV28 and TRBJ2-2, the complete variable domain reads DVKVTQSSRYLVKRTGEKVFLECVQDMDHENMFWYRQDPGLGLRLIYFSYDVKMKEKGDIPEGYSVSREKKERFSLILESASTNQTSMYLCASSLGGAGPGELFFGEGSRLTVL.

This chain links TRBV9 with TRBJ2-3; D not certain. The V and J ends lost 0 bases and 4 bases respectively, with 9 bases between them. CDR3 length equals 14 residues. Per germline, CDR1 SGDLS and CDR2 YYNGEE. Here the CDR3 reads CASSVGVAPDTQYF. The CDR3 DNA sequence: TGTGCCAGCAGCGTAGGTGTAGCCCCAGATACGCAGTATTTT.

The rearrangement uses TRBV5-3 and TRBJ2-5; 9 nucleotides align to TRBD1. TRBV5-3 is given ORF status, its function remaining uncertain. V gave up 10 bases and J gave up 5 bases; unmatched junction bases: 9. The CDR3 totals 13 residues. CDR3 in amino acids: CARPDRGKETQYF. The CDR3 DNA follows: TGTGCCCGCCCGGACAGGGGCAAGGAGACCCAGTACTTC.

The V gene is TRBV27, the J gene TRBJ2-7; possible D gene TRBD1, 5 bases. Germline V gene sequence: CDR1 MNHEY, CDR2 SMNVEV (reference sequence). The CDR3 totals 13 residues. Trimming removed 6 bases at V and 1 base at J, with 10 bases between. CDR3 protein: CASRQDGSYEQYF. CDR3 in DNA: TGTGCCAGCAGACAGGACGGGTCCTACGAGCAGTACTTC.

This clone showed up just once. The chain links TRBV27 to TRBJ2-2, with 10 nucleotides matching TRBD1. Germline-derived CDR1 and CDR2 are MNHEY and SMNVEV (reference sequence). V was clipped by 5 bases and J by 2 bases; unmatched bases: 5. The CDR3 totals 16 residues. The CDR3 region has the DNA TGTGCCAGCAGTCCATCGACAGGGGGCAACACCGGGGAGCTGTTTTTT. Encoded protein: CASSPSTGGNTGELFF.

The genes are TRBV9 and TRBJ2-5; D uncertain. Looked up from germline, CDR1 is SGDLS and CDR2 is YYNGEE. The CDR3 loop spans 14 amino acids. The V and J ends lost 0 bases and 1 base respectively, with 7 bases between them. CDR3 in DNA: TGTGCCAGCAGCGTAGAGCCAGGCCAAGAGACCCAGTACTTC. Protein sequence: CASSVEPGQETQYF.

The chain's CDR3 is CATSIRTLALDEQFF. Written as DNA, the CDR3 is TGTGCCACCAGCATCCGAACACTAGCTCTGGATGAGCAGTTCTTC. The J gene is TRBJ2-1, the V gene TRBV15; D perhaps matches TRBD2 (6 bases). The CDR3 is made up of 15 amino acids. V lost 4 bases, J lost 8 bases, and 18 bases lay in between. Germline-derived CDR1 and CDR2 are LNHNV and YYDKDF (reference sequence).

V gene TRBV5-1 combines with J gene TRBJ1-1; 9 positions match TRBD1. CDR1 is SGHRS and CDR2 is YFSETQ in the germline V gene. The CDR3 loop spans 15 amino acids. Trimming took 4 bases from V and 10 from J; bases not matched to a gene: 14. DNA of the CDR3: TGCGCCAGCAGCCCCACTACAGGGGGCGAACTGGGAGCTTTCTTT. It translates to CASSPTTGGELGAFF.

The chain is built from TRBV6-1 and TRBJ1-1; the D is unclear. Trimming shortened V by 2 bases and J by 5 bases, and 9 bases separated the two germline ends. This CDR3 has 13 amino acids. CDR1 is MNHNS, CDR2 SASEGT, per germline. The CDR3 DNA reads TGTGCCAGCAGTGAATCACGTCGGACTGAAGCTTTCTTT. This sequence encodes CASSESRRTEAFF.

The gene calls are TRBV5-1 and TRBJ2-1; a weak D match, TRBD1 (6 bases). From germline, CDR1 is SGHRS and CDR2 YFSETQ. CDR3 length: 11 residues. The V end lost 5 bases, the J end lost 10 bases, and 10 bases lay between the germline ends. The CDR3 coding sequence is TGCGCCAGCAGTTTCGACAGGGAGCAGTTCTTC. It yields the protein CASSFDREQFF. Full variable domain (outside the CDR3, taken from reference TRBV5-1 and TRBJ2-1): KAGVTQTPRYLIKTRGQQVTLSCSPISGHRSVSWYQQTPGQGLQFLFEYFSETQRNKGNFPGRFSGRQFSNSRSEMNVSTLELGDSALYLCASSFDREQFFGPGTRLTVL.

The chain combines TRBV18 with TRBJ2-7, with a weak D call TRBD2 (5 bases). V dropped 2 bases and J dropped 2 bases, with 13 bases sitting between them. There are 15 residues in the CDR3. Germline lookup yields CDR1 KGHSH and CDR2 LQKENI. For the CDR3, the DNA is TGTGCCAGCTCACCAATTGGCGCGGGCCCCTACGAGCAGTACTTC. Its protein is CASSPIGAGPYEQYF.

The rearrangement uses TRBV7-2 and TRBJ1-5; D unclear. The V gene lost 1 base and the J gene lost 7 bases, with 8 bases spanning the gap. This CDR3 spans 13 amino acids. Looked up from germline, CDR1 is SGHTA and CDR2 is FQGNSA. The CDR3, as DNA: TGTGCCAGCAGCTTAGGGAACAGACAGCCCCAGCATTTT. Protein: CASSLGNRQPQHF. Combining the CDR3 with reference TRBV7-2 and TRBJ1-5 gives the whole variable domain GAGVSQSPSNKVTEKGKDVELRCDPISGHTALYWYRQSLGQGLEFLIYFQGNSAPDKSGLPSDRFSAERTGGSVSTLTIQRTQQEDSAVYLCASSLGNRQPQHFGDGTRLSIL.

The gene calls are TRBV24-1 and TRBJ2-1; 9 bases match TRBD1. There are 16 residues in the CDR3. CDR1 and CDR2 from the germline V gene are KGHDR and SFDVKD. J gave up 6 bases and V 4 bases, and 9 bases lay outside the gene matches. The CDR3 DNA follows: TGTGCCACCAGTGACCCCGGGACAGGGTTTACCAATGAGCAGTTCTTC. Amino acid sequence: CATSDPGTGFTNEQFF.

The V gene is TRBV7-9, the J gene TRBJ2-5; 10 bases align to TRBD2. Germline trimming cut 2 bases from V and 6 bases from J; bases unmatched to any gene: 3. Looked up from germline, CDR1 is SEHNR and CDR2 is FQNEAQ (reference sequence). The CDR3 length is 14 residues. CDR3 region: CASSLPTSGQTQYF. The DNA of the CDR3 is TGTGCCAGCAGCTTACCGACTAGCGGGCAGACCCAGTACTTC. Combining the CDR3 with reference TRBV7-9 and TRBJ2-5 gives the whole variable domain DTGVSQNPRHKITKRGQNVTFRCDPISEHNRLYWYRQTLGQGPEFLTYFQNEAQLEKSRLLSDRFSAERPKGSFSTLEIQRTEQGDSAMYLCASSLPTSGQTQYFGPGTRLLVL.

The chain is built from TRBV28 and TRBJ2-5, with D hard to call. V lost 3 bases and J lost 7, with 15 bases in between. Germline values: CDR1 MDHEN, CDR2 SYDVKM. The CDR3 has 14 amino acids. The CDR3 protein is CASSFTQMRSTQYF. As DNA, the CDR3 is TGTGCCAGCAGTTTCACCCAAATGAGGTCGACCCAGTACTTC. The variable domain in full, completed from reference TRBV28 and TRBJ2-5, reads DVKVTQSSRYLVKRTGEKVFLECVQDMDHENMFWYRQDPGLGLRLIYFSYDVKMKEKGDIPEGYSVSREKKERFSLILESASTNQTSMYLCASSFTQMRSTQYFGPGTRLLVL.

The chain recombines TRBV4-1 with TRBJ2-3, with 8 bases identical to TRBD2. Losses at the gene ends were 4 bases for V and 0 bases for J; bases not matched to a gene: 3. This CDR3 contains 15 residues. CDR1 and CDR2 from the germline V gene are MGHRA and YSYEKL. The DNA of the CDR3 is TGCGCCAGCAGCCGCCGACTAGCGAGCACAGATACGCAGTATTTT. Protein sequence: CASSRRLASTDTQYF.

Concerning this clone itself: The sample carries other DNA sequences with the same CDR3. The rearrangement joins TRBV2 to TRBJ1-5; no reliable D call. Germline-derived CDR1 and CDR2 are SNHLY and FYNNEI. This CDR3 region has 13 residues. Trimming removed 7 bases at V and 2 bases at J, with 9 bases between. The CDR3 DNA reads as TGTGCCAGCAAAGGTCAGGGCAATCAGCCCCAGCATTTT. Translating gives CASKGQGNQPQHF.

CDR3 amino acids: CASSSQKGEETQYF. The CDR3 nucleotides read TGTGCCAGCAGCTCCCAAAAAGGGGAAGAGACCCAGTACTTC. V usage is TRBV27 and J usage is TRBJ2-5; D may be TRBD1 (5 bases). The V and J ends lost 6 bases and 3 bases respectively, with 14 bases between them. Germline CDR1 MNHEY, CDR2 SMNVEV (reference sequence). The length of the CDR3 is 14 residues.